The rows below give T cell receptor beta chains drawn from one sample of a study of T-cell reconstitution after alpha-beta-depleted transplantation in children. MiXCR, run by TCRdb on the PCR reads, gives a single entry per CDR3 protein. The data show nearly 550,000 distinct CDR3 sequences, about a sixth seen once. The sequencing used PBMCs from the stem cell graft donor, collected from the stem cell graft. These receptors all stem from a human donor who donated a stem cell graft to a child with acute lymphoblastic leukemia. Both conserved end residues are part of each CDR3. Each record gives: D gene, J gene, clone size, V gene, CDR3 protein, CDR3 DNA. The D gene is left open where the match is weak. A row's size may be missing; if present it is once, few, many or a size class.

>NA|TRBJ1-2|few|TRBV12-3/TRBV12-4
CASSPLGRTDGYTF
TGTGCCAGCAGTCCGCTGGGACGGACAGATGGCTACACCTTC
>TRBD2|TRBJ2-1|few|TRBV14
CASSQVLFGTSGRNSEQFF
TGTGCCAGCAGCCAAGTTTTATTCGGGACTAGCGGGAGGAACAGTGAGCAGTTCTTC
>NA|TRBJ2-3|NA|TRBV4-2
CASSQASASSTDTQYF
TGTGCCAGCAGCCAAGCATCCGCATCGAGCACAGATACGCAGTATTTT
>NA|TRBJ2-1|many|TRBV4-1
CASSPTHNEQFF
TGCGCCAGCAGTCCGACCCACAATGAGCAGTTCTTC
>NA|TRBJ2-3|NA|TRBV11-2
CASSLSWVGDTQYF
TGTGCCAGCAGCTTATCTTGGGTGGGGGATACGCAGTATTTT
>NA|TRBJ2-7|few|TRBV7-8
CASSLQGQASYEQYF
TGTGCCAGCAGCTTACAAGGTCAGGCCTCCTACGAGCAGTACTTC
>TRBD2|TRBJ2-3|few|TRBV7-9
CASSWGGSADTQYF
TGTGCCAGCAGCTGGGGAGGGAGCGCAGATACGCAGTATTTT
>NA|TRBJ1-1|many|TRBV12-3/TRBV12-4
CASSQGGGGNTEAFF
TGTGCCAGCAGCCAGGGAGGGGGAGGGAACACTGAAGCTTTCTTT
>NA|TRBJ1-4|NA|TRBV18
CASSPGVLDSEKLFF
TGTGCCAGCTCACCGGGCGTTCTAGACAGTGAAAAACTGTTTTTT
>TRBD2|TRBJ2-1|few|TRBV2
CASRRETAGGYNEQFF
TGTGCCAGCCGTCGAGAGACAGCGGGAGGGTACAATGAGCAGTTCTTC
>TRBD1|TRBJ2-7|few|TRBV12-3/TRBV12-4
CASSPGDRGINYPLFYEQYF
TGTGCCAGCAGTCCCGGGGACAGGGGAATAAACTACCCCCTCTTTTACGAGCAGTACTTC
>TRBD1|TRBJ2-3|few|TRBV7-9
CASSQGQGVTDTQYF
TGTGCCAGCAGCCAGGGACAGGGAGTAACAGATACGCAGTATTTT
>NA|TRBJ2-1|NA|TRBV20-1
CSAKLGPSSYNEQFF
TGCAGTGCAAAGCTAGGACCAAGCTCCTACAATGAGCAGTTCTTC
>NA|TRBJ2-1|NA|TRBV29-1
CSVEWHEQFF
TGCAGCGTTGAATGGCATGAGCAGTTCTTC
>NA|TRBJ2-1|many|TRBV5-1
CASSFTGTYNEQFF
TGCGCCAGCAGCTTCACCGGGACGTACAATGAGCAGTTCTTC
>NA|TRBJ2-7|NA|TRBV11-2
CASSLGGMGYEQYF
TGTGCCAGCAGCCTAGGGGGGATGGGTTACGAGCAGTACTTC
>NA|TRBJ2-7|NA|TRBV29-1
CSVEADLPGLGEQYF
TGCAGCGTTGAAGCCGACCTCCCGGGACTCGGGGAGCAGTACTTC
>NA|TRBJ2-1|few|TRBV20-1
CSAREGQFFYNEQFF
TGCAGTGCTAGAGAGGGGCAGTTTTTCTACAATGAGCAGTTCTTC
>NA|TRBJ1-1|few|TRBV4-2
CASSHGPGASTEAFF
TGTGCCAGCAGCCACGGCCCAGGGGCGTCCACTGAAGCTTTCTTT
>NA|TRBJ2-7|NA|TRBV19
CASSIQGGTDEQYF
TGTGCCAGTAGTATACAGGGCGGGACCGACGAGCAGTACTTC
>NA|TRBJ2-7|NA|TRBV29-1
CSVELHRDEQYF
TGCAGCGTTGAACTCCACAGGGACGAGCAGTACTTC
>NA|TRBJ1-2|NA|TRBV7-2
CASSLSGGEGYTF
TGTGCCAGCAGCCTTTCGGGAGGGGAAGGCTACACCTTC
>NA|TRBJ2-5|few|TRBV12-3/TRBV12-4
CASKLSNLQETQYF
TGTGCCAGCAAACTCAGTAACCTCCAAGAGACCCAGTACTTC
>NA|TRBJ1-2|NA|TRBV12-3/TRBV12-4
CASSPPGAGGYTF
TGTGCCAGCAGTCCCCCAGGGGCAGGTGGCTACACCTTC
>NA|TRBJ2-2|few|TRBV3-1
CASSQDEAYTGELFF
TGTGCCAGCAGCCAAGATGAGGCCTACACCGGGGAGCTGTTTTTT
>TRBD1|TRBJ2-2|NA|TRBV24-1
CATREQGFTGELFF
TGTGCCACCAGGGAACAGGGGTTCACCGGGGAGCTGTTTTTT
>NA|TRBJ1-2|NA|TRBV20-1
CSARGALMDRYTF
TGCAGTGCTAGAGGGGCCCTCATGGACCGCTACACCTTC
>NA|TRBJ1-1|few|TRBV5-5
CASSSLGGSTEAFF
TGTGCCAGCAGCTCCCTGGGGGGTAGCACTGAAGCTTTCTTT
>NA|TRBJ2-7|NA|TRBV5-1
CASSFGPHYEQYF
TGCGCCAGCAGCTTCGGGCCCCACTACGAGCAGTACTTC
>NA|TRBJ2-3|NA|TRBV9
CASSVAGESTDTQYF
TGTGCCAGCAGCGTAGCTGGCGAATCCACAGATACGCAGTATTTT
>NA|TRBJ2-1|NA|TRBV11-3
CASSLGATGLYNEQFF
TGTGCCAGCAGCTTAGGGGCGACAGGTTTGTACAATGAGCAGTTCTTC
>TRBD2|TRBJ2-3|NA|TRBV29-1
CSVERAGGPIDTQYF
TGCAGCGTTGAAAGGGCGGGAGGGCCTATAGATACGCAGTATTTT
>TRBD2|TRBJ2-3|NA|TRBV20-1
CSAGGLVSRSRTDTQYF
TGCAGTGCTGGAGGACTAGTCAGCAGGTCCCGCACAGATACGCAGTATTTT
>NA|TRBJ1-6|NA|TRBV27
CASGKSPLHF
TGTGCCAGCGGAAAGTCACCCCTCCACTTT
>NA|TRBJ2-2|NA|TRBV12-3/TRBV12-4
CASYWGHTNTGELFF
TGTGCCAGCTACTGGGGGCATACGAACACCGGGGAGCTGTTTTTT
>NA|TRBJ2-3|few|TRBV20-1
CSAKTRAQGDTQYF
TGCAGTGCAAAAACCCGGGCCCAGGGGGATACGCAGTATTTT
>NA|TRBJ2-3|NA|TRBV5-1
CASSLRDRADTQYF
TGCGCCAGCAGCTTAAGGGATAGGGCAGATACGCAGTATTTT
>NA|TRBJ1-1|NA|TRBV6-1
CASSGAGARWGTEAFF
TGTGCCAGCAGTGGGGCAGGTGCTCGGTGGGGCACTGAAGCTTTCTTT
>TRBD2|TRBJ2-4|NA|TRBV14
CASSQDTGLAGALANIQYF
TGTGCCAGCAGCCAAGATACCGGACTAGCGGGCGCACTCGCAAACATTCAGTACTTC
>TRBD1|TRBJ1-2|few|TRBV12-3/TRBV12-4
CASSSVKTGMPGQGPYGYTF
TGTGCCAGCAGTTCGGTAAAAACGGGAATGCCGGGACAGGGGCCTTATGGCTACACCTTC
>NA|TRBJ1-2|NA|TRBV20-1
CSARPPANYGYTF
TGCAGTGCTAGACCCCCAGCTAACTATGGCTACACCTTC
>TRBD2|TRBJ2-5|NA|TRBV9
CASSSMGGSLKTQYF
TGTGCCAGCAGCTCCATGGGAGGGTCGCTGAAGACCCAGTACTTC
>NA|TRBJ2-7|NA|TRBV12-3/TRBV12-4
CASSNRGSEQYF
TGTGCCAGCAGTAACCGGGGCTCCGAGCAGTACTTC
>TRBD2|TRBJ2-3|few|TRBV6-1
CASSDRTSRADTQYF
TGTGCCAGCAGTGATAGGACTAGCAGGGCAGATACGCAGTATTTT
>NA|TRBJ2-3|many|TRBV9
CASSVPGDTQYF
TGTGCCAGCAGCGTCCCGGGAGATACGCAGTATTTT
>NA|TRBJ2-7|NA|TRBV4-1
CARSQDEGRYEQYF
TGCGCCAGAAGCCAGGATGAGGGTCGCTACGAGCAGTACTTC
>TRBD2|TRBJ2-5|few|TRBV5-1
CASSWGGTSGHQETQYF
TGCGCCAGCAGCTGGGGGGGGACTAGCGGCCACCAAGAGACCCAGTACTTC
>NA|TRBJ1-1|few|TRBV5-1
CASSIQGHLNTEAFF
TGCGCCAGCAGCATACAGGGCCATCTGAACACTGAAGCTTTCTTT
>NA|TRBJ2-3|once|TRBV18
CASQDWGSTHDTQYF
TGTGCCAGCCAGGACTGGGGAAGCACACACGATACGCAGTATTTT
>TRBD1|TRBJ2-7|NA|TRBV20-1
CSATVPRTGVYEQYF
TGCAGTGCCACGGTACCGAGGACAGGGGTCTACGAGCAGTACTTC
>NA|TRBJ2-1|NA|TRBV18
CASSPQLNEQFF
TGTGCCAGCTCACCACAACTCAATGAGCAGTTCTTC
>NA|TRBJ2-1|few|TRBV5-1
CASSSFAGSSYNEQFF
TGCGCCAGCAGCTCCTTTGCAGGGAGCTCCTACAATGAGCAGTTCTTC
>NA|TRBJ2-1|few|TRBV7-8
CARSLARFNYNEQFF
TGTGCCAGGAGCTTAGCTCGGTTCAACTACAATGAGCAGTTCTTC